The source of this TCR beta chain is a study of blood T cell repertoires in COVID-19. Across the whole study: Collection of acute and convalescent COVID-19 samples took place in the United States, Italy and Spain. The cDNA or gDNA used as material had been derived from T cells, B-cell-depleted T cells, or PBMCs.

Germline CDR1 and CDR2: LNHDA and SQIVND (reference sequence). V was pared by 9 bases and J by 0 bases, with 18 bases between. This CDR3 has 16 residues. In the original analysis: Amplification with reference gene primers provided the estimates of nucleated cell counts. Assay used: immunoSEQ multiplex PCR; TCRdb lists only in-frame clones, some missing. Clone size and the V and J calls come from that table; the DNA yielded D and trimming. The sample carries around 91,000 clones, around 82% recorded once. The rearrangement links TRBV19 to TRBJ1-5, with D uncertain. The material sequenced was peripheral blood. The TCR originated in a human donor in a cohort sampled during active COVID-19. DNA of the CDR3: TGTGCCAGGATGGGGAGACGGACTTATAGCAATCAGCCCCAGCATTTT. Protein product: CARMGRRTYSNQPQHF. Full variable domain (missing parts from reference TRBV19 and TRBJ1-5): DGGITQSPKYLFRKEGQNVTLSCEQNLNHDAMYWYRQDPGQGLRLIYYSQIVNDFQKGDIAEGYSVSREKKESFPLTVTSAQKNPTAFYLCARMGRRTYSNQPQHFGDGTRLSIL.